One T cell receptor beta chain is described in this entry. As yet, its antigen is unknown. The data derive from a study of shared clonotypes between healthy human individuals. CDR1 and CDR2 from the germline V gene are MNHEY and SVGAGI. CDR3 length: 13 amino acids. V dropped 0 bases and J dropped 5 bases, with 4 bases sitting between them. Study observations and caveats: There were few donors, and this limited the genetic and exposure-history diversity represented.

Sorted-subset replicate PCRs used about 190 ng of genomic DNA. This amount corresponded to 33,000 or so T cell genomes. Only in-frame clones appear in the TCRdb table, and some are missing; sequencing was by immunoSEQ multiplex PCR. The sample includes about a million clones, around 80% seen only once; the top ten take about 1.5%. The specimen sequenced was memory CD4+ T cells sorted from blood. Noted subset: CD45RA-negative fraction. The clonotype comes from a young man in good health. The chain recombines TRBV6-5 with TRBJ1-4; D unresolved. The CDR3 is CASSYSHNEKLFF. For the CDR3, the DNA is TGTGCCAGCAGTTACTCGCACAATGAAAAACTGTTTTTT.